This T cell receptor (beta chain) was sequenced for a study of T cell repertoires in aging, cancer and after chemotherapy. Overall study results and limits: No conclusions about immunological memory after chemotherapy can be drawn from the repertoire data. Age-matched healthy donors had significantly more diverse, less clonal blood TCR repertoires than untreated cancer patients.

CDR1 and CDR2 (germline): SEHNR, FQNEAQ (reference sequence). With 5 bases clipped from V and 5 bases from J, the junction kept 13 bases outside the gene matches. CDR3 size: 16 residues. Peripheral blood genomic DNA, not sorted cells or RNA, was the template. A mixed TRB-A/B primer pool amplified rearranged TRB by multiplex touch-down PCR. MiXCR was run by TCRdb on the multiplex PCR reads, yielding one entry per CDR3 protein. Here the sample spans 8,900 or so distinct CDR3 sequences, more than 30% being singletons. The table lists this clonotype with a few counts. Its antigen remains unidentified. The receptor's source is a human donor in good health. Source material: blood. The chain couples TRBV7-9 to TRBJ2-5; TRBD1 matches at 8 bases. The CDR3 here is CASSLEAWTGSETQYF. CDR3 coding DNA: TGTGCCAGCAGCCTAGAAGCCTGGACAGGGAGTGAGACCCAGTACTTC.